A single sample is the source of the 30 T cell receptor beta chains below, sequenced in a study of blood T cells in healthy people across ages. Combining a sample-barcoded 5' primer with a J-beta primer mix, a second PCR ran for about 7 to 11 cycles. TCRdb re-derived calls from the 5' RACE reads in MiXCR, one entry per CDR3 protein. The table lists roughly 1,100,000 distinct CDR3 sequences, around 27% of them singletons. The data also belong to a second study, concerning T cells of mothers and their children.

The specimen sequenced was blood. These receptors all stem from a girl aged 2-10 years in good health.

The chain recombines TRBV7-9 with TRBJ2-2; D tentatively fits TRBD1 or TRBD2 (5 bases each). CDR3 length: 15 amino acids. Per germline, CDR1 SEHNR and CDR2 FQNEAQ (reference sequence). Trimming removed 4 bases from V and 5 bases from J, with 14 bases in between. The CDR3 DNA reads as TGTGCCAGCAGCTCCGGGACGGATTTAACCGGGGAGCTGTTTTTT. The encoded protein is CASSSGTDLTGELFF.

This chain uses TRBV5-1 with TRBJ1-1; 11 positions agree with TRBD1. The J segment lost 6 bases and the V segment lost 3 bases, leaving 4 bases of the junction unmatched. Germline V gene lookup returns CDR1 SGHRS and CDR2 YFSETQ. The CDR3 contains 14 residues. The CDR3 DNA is TGCGCCAGCAGCTATGGACAGGGGGCCTCTGAAGCTTTCTTT. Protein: CASSYGQGASEAFF.

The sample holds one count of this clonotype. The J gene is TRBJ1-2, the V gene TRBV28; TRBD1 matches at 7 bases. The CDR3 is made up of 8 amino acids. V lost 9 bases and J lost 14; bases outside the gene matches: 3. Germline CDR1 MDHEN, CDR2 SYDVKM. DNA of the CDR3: TGTGCCAGTCAGGGGGGAACCTTC. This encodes CASQGGTF.

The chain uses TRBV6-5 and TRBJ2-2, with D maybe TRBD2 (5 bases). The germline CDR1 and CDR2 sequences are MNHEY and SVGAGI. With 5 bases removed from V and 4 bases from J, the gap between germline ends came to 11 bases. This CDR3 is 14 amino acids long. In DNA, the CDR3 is TGTGCCAGCAGTACAGACTACCGCACCGGGGAGCTGTTTTTT. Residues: CASSTDYRTGELFF.

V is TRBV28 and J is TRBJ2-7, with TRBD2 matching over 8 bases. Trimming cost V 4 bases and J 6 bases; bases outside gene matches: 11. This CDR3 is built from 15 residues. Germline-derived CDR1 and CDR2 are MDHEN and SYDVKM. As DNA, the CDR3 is TGTGCCAGCAGTTCGTATAGCGGGGCTGTGGGCGAGCAGTACTTC. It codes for CASSSYSGAVGEQYF. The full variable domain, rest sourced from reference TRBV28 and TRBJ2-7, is DVKVTQSSRYLVKRTGEKVFLECVQDMDHENMFWYRQDPGLGLRLIYFSYDVKMKEKGDIPEGYSVSREKKERFSLILESASTNQTSMYLCASSSYSGAVGEQYFGPGTRLTVT.

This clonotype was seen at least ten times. DNA of the CDR3: TGCGCCAGCAGCTTGGCCGGGGGAAGTGGCTACACCTTC. It translates to CASSLAGGSGYTF. The chain recombines TRBV5-1 with TRBJ1-2, with a tentative D call TRBD1 (5 bases). Germline CDR1 reads SGHRS; CDR2 reads YFSETQ. Trimming cost V 0 bases and J 7 bases, with 10 bases left between them. The CDR3 runs 13 residues.

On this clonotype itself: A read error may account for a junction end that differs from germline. CDR3 amino acids: CAGSLSLAAYQETQYF. The CDR3 coding sequence is TGCGCCGGCAGCTTGTCACTAGCGGCCTACCAAGAGACCCAGTACTTC. The chain links TRBV5-1 to TRBJ2-5; TRBD2 aligns across 8 bases. Germline V gene sequence: CDR1 SGHRS, CDR2 YFSETQ. The CDR3 loop spans 16 amino acids.

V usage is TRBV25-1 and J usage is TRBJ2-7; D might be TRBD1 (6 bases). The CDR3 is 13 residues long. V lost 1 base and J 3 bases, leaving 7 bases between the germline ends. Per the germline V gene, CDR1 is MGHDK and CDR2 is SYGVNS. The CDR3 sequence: CASSELGGYEQYF. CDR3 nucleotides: TGTGCCAGCAGTGAATTAGGGGGCTACGAGCAGTACTTC.

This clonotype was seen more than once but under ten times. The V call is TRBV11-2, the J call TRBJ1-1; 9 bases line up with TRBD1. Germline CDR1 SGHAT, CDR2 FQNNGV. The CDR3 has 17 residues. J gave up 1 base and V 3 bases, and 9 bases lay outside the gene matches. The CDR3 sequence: CASSFSRDRASNTEAFF. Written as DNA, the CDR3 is TGTGCCAGCAGCTTTTCGAGGGACAGGGCATCGAACACTGAAGCTTTCTTT.

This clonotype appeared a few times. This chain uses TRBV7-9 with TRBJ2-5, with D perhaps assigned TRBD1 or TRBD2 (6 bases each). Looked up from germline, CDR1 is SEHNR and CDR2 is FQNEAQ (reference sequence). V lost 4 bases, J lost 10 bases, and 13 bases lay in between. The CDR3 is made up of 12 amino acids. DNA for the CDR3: TGTGCCAGCAGCTCGCAGGGGAGGTTCCAGTACTTC. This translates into CASSSQGRFQYF.

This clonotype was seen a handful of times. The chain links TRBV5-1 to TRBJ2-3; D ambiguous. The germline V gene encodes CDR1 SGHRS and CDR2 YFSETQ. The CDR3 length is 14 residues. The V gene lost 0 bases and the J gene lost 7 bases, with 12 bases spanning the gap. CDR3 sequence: CASSLGGLKNTQYF. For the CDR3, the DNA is TGCGCCAGCAGCTTGGGTGGTTTAAAGAATACGCAGTATTTT.

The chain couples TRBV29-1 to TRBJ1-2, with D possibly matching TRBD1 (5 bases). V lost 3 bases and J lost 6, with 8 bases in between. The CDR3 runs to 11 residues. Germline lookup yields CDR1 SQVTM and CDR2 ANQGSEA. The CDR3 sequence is CSVDPGNGYTF. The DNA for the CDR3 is TGCAGCGTTGATCCAGGGAATGGCTACACCTTC.

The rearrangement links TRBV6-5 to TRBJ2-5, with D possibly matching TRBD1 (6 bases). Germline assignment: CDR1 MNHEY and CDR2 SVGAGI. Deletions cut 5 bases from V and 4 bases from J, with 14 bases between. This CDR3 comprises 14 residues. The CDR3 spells CASSGRGTRETQYF. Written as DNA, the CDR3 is TGTGCCAGCAGTGGCAGGGGAACGAGAGAGACCCAGTACTTC.

The CDR3 region has the DNA TGTGCCAGCACCAACAGGGCGGCAAGTGAAAAACTGTTTTTT. This gives the protein CASTNRAASEKLFF. V usage is TRBV28 and J usage is TRBJ1-4; weak D call: TRBD1 (6 bases). The ends were cut back, 7 bases at V and 7 bases at J, with 16 bases in the middle. The CDR3 spans 14 residues. Per the germline V gene, CDR1 is MDHEN and CDR2 is SYDVKM.

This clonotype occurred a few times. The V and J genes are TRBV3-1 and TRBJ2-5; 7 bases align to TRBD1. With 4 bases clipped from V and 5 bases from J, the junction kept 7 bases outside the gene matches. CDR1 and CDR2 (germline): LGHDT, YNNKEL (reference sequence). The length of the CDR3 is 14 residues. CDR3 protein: CASSLYQGVETQYF. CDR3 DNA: TGTGCCAGCAGCCTATATCAGGGGGTGGAGACCCAGTACTTC.

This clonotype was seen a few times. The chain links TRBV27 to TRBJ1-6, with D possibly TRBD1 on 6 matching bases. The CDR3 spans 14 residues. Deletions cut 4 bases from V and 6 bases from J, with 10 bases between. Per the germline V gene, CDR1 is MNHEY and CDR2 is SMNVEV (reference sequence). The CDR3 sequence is CASSYGTSNSPLHF. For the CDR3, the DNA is TGTGCCAGCAGTTACGGGACATCTAATTCACCCCTCCACTTT.

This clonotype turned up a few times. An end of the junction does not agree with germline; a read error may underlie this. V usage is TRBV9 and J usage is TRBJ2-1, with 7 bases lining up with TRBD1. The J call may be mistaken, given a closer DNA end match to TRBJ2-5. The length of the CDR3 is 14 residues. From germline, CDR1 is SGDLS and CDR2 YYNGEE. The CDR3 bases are TGTGCCAGCAGCTCAGGGACAGAGCAAGGGACCCAGTACTTC. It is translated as CASSSGTEQGTQYF.

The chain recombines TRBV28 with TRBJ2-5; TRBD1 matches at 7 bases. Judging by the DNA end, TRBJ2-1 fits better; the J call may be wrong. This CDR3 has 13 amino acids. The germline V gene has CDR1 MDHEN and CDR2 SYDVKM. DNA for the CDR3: TGTGCCAGCTGCCAGGGGGTGTACAATGAGCAGTTCTTC. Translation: CASCQGVYNEQFF.

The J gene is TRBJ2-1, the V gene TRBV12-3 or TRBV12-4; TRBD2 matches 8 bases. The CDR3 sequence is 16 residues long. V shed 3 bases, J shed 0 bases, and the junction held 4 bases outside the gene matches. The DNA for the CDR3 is TGTGCCAGCAGTTTGTATAGCGGGGCCTCCTACAATGAGCAGTTCTTC. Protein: CASSLYSGASYNEQFF.

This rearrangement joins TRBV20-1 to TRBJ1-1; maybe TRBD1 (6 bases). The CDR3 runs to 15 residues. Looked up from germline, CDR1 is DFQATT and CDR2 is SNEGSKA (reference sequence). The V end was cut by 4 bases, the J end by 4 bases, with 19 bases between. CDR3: CSAIPGHPGGTEAFF. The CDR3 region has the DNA TGCAGTGCTATACCGGGACACCCTGGGGGCACTGAAGCTTTCTTT.

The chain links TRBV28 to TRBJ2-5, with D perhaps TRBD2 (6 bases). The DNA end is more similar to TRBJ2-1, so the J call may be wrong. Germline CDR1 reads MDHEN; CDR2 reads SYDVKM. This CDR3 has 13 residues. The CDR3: CASSFPGDNEQFF. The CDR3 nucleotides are TGTGCCAGCAGTTTTCCGGGGGACAATGAGCAGTTCTTC.

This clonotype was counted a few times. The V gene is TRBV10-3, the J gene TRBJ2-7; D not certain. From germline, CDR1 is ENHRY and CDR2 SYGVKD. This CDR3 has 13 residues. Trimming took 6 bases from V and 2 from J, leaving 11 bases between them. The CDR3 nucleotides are TGTGCCATCAGGCAGGACCCAGCCTACGAGCAGTACTTC. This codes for CAIRQDPAYEQYF.

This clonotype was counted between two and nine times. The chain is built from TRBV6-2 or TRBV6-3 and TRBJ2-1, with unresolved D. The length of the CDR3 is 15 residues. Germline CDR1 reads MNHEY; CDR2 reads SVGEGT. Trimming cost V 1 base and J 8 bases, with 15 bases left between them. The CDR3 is CASSYFGRRNDEQFF. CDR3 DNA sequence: TGTGCCAGCAGTTACTTTGGACGGAGAAATGATGAGCAGTTCTTC.

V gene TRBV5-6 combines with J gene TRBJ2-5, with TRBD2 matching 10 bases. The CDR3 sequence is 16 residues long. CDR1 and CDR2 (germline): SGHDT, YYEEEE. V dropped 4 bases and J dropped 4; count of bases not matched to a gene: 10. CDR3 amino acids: CASSLIAGGWGETQYF. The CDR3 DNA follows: TGTGCCAGCAGCCTAATAGCGGGGGGCTGGGGAGAGACCCAGTACTTC.

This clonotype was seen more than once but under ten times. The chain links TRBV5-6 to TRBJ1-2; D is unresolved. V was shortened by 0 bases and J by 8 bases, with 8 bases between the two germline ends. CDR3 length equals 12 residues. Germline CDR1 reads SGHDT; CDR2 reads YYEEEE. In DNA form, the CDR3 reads TGTGCCAGCAGCTTGGGGGCAGCCGGCTACACCTTC. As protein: CASSLGAAGYTF.

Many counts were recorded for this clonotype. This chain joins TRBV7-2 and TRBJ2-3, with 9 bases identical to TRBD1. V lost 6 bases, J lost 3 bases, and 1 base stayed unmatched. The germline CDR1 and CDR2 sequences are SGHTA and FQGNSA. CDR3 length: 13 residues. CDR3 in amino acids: CASRTGGTDTQYF. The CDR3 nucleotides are TGTGCCAGCAGGACAGGGGGAACAGATACGCAGTATTTT. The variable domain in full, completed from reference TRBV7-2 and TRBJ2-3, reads GAGVSQSPSNKVTEKGKDVELRCDPISGHTALYWYRQSLGQGLEFLIYFQGNSAPDKSGLPSDRFSAERTGGSVSTLTIQRTQQEDSAVYLCASRTGGTDTQYFGPGTRLTVL.

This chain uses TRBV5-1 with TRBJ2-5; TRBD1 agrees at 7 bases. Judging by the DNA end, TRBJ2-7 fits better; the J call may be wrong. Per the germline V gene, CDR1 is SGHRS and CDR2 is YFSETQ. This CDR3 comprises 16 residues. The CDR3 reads CASSPGSDRYSHEQYF. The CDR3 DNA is TGCGCCAGCAGCCCCGGGTCGGACAGGTATTCCCACGAGCAGTACTTC.

The CDR3 reads CASSSLAGGASSYNEQFF. As DNA, the CDR3 is TGTGCCAGCAGTTCACTAGCGGGAGGCGCCTCCTCCTACAATGAGCAGTTCTTC. This chain links TRBV6-5 with TRBJ2-1; 12 bases are a match to TRBD2. The CDR3 is made up of 18 amino acids. The junction had 7 bases not matched to a gene; V was cut back by 4 bases and J by 0 bases. Germline V gene sequence: CDR1 MNHEY, CDR2 SVGAGI.

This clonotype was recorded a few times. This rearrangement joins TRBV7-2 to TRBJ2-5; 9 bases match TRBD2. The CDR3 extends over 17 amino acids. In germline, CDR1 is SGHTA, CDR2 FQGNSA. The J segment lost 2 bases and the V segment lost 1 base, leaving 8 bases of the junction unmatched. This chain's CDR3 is CASSLVLAGIFQETQYF. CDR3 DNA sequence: TGTGCCAGCAGCTTAGTCCTAGCGGGGATCTTTCAAGAGACCCAGTACTTC.

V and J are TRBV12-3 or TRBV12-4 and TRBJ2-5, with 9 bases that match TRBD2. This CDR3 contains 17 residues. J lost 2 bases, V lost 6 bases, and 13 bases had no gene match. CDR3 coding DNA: TGTGCCAGCAGCCCCGGGTCTAGACTAGCGGATCAAGAGACCCAGTACTTC. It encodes CASSPGSRLADQETQYF.